This is a list of T cell receptor beta chains from one sample in a study of blood T cell repertoires in COVID-19. Sequenced by immunoSEQ multiplex PCR; TCRdb stores in-frame clones only, minus some. The data contain hundreds of thousands of clones, approximately 88% of them singletons. The sequencing input was peripheral blood. The receptors derive from a woman in her seventies with COVID-19, enrolled during active disease. Each CDR3 is given with its conserved first and last residue. The D gene is left open where the match is weak. A clone size is listed for some rows: how often the clone was seen (once, few, many), or a class if it is expanded.

V: TRBV27; size: -; length: 14; J: TRBJ2-7; D: TRBD2; DNA: TGTGCCAGCAAAAGGACTAGCGGGAGCTACGAGCAGTACTTC; CDR3: CASKRTSGSYEQYF
V: TRBV19; size: -; length: 17; J: TRBJ2-3; D: TRBD1; DNA: TGTGCCAGTAGTACCCGGACAGGGGCCCGGGTTCCAGATACGCAGTATTTT; CDR3: CASSTRTGARVPDTQYF
V: TRBV19; size: -; length: 14; J: TRBJ2-2; D: -; DNA: TGTGCCAGTAAGGGGACATGGAACACCGGGGAGCTGTTTTTT; CDR3: CASKGTWNTGELFF
V: TRBV15; size: -; length: 16; J: TRBJ2-7; D: -; DNA: TGTGCCACCAGCAGAGTCAGTTCCAGTTTTTACCACGAGCAGTACTTC; CDR3: CATSRVSSSFYHEQYF
V: TRBV4-2; size: -; length: 14; J: TRBJ2-1; D: TRBD2; DNA: TGTGCCAGCAGCCCAGGACTAGACTACAATGAGCAGTTCTTC; CDR3: CASSPGLDYNEQFF
V: TRBV2; size: -; length: 13; J: TRBJ1-5; D: -; DNA: TGTGCCAGCAGTGACGGTAGCAATCAGCCCCAGCATTTT; CDR3: CASSDGSNQPQHF
V: TRBV30; size: -; length: 14; J: TRBJ1-1; D: -; DNA: TGTGCCTGGAGTACAGGGAGTGGGAACACTGAAGCTTTCTTT; CDR3: CAWSTGSGNTEAFF
V: TRBV5-1; size: once; length: 14; J: TRBJ1-4; D: TRBD1; DNA: TGCGCCAGCAGCTTTGGGACAGCTAATGAAAAACTGTTTTTT; CDR3: CASSFGTANEKLFF
V: TRBV3-1/TRBV3-2; size: -; length: 14; J: TRBJ1-1; D: -; DNA: TGTGCCAGCAGCCCGCTCAGGGGTAACACTGAAGCTTTCTTT; CDR3: CASSPLRGNTEAFF
V: TRBV6-5; size: -; length: 13; J: TRBJ1-2; D: TRBD1; DNA: TGTGCCAGCAGACCTGACAGGGATCGTGGCTACACCTTC; CDR3: CASRPDRDRGYTF
V: TRBV4-2; size: -; length: 13; J: TRBJ2-1; D: -; DNA: TGTGCCAGCAGCCAAGATCGCGGGACTTTACAGTTCTTC; CDR3: CASSQDRGTLQFF
V: TRBV2; size: few; length: 13; J: TRBJ2-5; D: -; DNA: TGTGCCACCTTAGGGGCCACCCAAGAGACCCAGTACTTC; CDR3: CATLGATQETQYF